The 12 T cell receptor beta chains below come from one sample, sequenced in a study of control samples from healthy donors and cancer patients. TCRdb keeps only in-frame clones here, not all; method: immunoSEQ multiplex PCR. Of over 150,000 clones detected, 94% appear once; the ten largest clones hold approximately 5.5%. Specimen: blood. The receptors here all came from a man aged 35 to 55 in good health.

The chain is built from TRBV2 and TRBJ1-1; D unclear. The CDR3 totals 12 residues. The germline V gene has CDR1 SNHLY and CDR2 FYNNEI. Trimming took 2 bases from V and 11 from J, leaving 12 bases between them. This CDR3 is CASSESGRTAFF. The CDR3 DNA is TGTGCCAGCAGTGAATCGGGCAGGACGGCTTTCTTT.

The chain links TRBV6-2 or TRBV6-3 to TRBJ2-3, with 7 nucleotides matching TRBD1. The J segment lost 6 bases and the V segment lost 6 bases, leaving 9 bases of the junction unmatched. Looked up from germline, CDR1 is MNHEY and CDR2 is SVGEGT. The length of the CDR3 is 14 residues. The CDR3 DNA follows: TGTGCCAGCAGCCGACAGGGACGGGCCGATACGCAGTATTTT. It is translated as CASSRQGRADTQYF.

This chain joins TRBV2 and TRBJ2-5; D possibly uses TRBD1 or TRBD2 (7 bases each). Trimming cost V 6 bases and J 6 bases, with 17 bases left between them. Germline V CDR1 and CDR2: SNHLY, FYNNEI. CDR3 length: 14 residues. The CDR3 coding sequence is TGTGCCAGCAGCGAGGGGAGGGGGCTCAAGACCCAGTACTTC. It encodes CASSEGRGLKTQYF.

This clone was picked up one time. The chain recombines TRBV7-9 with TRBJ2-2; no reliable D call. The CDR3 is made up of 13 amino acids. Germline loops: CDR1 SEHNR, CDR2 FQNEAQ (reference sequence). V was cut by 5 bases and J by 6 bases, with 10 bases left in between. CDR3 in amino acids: CASSQTVPGELFF. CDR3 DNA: TGTGCCAGCAGCCAGACGGTGCCCGGGGAGCTGTTTTTT.

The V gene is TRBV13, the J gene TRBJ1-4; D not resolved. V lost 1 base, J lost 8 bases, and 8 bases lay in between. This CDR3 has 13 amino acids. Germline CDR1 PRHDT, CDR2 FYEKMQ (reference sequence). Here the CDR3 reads CASSLEGSEKLFF. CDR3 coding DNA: TGTGCCAGCAGCTTAGAAGGGTCGGAAAAACTGTTTTTT.

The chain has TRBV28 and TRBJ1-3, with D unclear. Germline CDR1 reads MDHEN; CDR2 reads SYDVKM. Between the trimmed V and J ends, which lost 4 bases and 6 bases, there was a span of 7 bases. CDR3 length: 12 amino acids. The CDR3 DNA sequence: TGTGCCAGCAGTTCCCTGACAAACACCATATATTTT. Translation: CASSSLTNTIYF. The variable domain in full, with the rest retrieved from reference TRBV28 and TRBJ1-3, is DVKVTQSSRYLVKRTGEKVFLECVQDMDHENMFWYRQDPGLGLRLIYFSYDVKMKEKGDIPEGYSVSREKKERFSLILESASTNQTSMYLCASSSLTNTIYFGEGSWLTVV.

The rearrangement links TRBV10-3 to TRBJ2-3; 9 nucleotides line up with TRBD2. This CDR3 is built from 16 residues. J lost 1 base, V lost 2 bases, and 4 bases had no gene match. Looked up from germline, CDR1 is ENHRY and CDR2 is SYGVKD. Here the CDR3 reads CAISEGWTSGTDTQYF. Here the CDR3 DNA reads TGTGCCATCAGTGAGGGCTGGACTAGCGGCACAGATACGCAGTATTTT.

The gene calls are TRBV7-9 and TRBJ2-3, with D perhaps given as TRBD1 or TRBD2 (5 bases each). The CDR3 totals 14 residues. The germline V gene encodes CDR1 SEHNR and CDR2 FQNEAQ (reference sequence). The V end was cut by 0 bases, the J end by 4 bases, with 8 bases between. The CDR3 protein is CASSLAQGPDTQYF. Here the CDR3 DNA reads TGTGCCAGCAGCTTAGCCCAGGGACCAGATACGCAGTATTTT.

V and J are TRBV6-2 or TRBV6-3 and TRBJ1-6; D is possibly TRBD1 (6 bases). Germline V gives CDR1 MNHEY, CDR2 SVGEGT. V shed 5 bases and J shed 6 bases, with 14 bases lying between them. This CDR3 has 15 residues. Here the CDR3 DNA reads TGTGCCAGCAGTCCCTCGGGGGCTGCTAATTCACCCCTCCACTTT. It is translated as CASSPSGAANSPLHF.

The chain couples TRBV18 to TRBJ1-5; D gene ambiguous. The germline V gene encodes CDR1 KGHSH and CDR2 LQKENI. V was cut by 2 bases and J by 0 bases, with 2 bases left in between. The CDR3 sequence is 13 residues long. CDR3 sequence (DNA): TGTGCCAGCTCACCAGATAGCAATCAGCCCCAGCATTTT. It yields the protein CASSPDSNQPQHF.

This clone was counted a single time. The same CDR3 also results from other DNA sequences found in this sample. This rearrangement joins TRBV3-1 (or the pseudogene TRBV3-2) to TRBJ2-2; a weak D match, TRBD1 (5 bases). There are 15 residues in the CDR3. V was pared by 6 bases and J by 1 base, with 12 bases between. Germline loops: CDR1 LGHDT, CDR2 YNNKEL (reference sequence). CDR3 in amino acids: CASSLVGQNTGELFF. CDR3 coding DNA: TGTGCCAGCAGTCTGGTGGGGCAGAACACCGGGGAGCTGTTTTTT.

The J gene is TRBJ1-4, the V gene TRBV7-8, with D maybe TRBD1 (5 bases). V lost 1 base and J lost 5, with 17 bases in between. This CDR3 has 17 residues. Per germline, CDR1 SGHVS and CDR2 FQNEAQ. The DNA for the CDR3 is TGTGCCAGCAGCTTAGTGACAGTAGGAAGGTCGAATGAAAAACTGTTTTTT. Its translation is CASSLVTVGRSNEKLFF.